This TCR beta chain is drawn from a study of beta chain features in type 1 diabetes. Whole-study context: All samples together contributed 100 million to 120 million sorted cells for examination.

Comment on this clone: Its target is not known.

Findings and limits, study-wide: All four CD4+ subsets of Type 1 diabetes patients contained TCRB CDR3s that were moderately but significantly shorter. Shorter templates might be favored by PCR, equally in patients and controls. Patients with type 1 diabetes showed fewer VDJ junction insertions and more deletions. Any HLA effect on TCRB rearrangement was left unresolved by small sub-analyses.

The germline V gene has CDR1 SGHTA and CDR2 FQGTGA. The V segment lost 4 bases and the J segment 6 bases; nucleotides outside the gene matches: 3. This CDR3 spans 13 amino acids. The authors reverse transcribed all of the isolated RNA, so sequencing captured expressed TCRB transcripts. Here immunoSEQ multiplex PCR was the method, and the copy in TCRdb shows in-frame clones only, minus some. Of about 160,000 clones in the sample, approximately 7.8% were seen once. The chain joins TRBV7-3 to TRBJ2-1, with 7 bases that match TRBD2. This TCR derives from a woman aged 40 to 50 with type 1 diabetes. Sequences were obtained from central memory CD4+ T cells from blood. CDR3 in amino acids: CASSSGLPNEQFF. CDR3 nucleotides: TGTGCCAGCAGCTCGGGACTACCCAATGAGCAGTTCTTC. Looking up the rest from reference TRBV7-3 and TRBJ2-1 gives the full variable domain: GAGVSQTPSNKVTEKGKYVELRCDPISGHTALYWYRQSLGQGPEFLIYFQGTGAADDSGLPNDRFFAVRPEGSVSTLKIQRTERGDSAVYLCASSSGLPNEQFFGPGTRLTVL.